This T cell receptor beta chain appears in the sequencing data of a study of shared clonotypes between healthy human individuals. Nashville, Tennessee was home to all donors, each a Caucasian adult. For this clone: Its target is unknown.

This CDR3 contains 15 residues. CDR1 is MDHEN, CDR2 SYDVKM, per germline. V gave up 1 base and J gave up 6 bases, with 15 bases separating them. Study findings and constraints: Enrolling few donors narrowed the genetic and exposure-history diversity that was represented. Generally, estimated richness proved larger in naive subsets than it did in memory subsets. Clonotype sharing among donors was thought likely to change with sequencing depth.

This table comes from immunoSEQ multiplex PCR, and its TCRdb copy is limited to in-frame clones, with some not included. Of 2.3 million or so clones in the sample, approximately 95% were seen once. The sample comprised naive CD4+ T cells from PBMCs. The subset is: CD45RA+ positively selected. J is TRBJ1-1 and V is TRBV28; D perhaps matches TRBD1 (5 bases). The TCR sequence derives from a man aged 18 to 30 in good health. Some clones in this sample may be carry-over from other donors' samples. CDR3 loop: CASSLLVGEFPEAFF. For the CDR3, the DNA is TGTGCCAGCAGTTTATTAGTAGGGGAATTCCCTGAAGCTTTCTTT.